The clone carrying this T cell receptor beta chain has a count of ten or more. The antigen is unknown. Germline values: CDR1 LGHDT, CDR2 YNNKEL (reference sequence). This CDR3 comprises 16 residues. Trimming at V came to 5 bases and at J to 13 bases, leaving 15 bases not matched to a gene. This entry is derived from a study of spatial heterogeneity in lung cancer. Individual TCR cDNA molecules each bore their own unique molecular identifier. TCRdb redid the calling of the 5' RACE reads with MiXCR, one entry per CDR3 protein. This table has about 15,000 distinct CDR3 sequences, 6.5% to 8% appearing once. The time point is: sample taken at primary tumor resection. General study points: Higher tumor mutation counts went along with higher counts of expanded intratumoral alpha and beta TCRs.

The receptor's source is a male donor with early-stage non-small cell lung cancer. The chain recombines TRBV3-1 with TRBJ2-1; 12 bases match TRBD2. Here the sequenced sample was lung tumor tissue, taken at surgery. In DNA, the CDR3 is TGTGCCAGCAGCTTTCGACTAGCGGGAGCCTTATATTTCCAGTTCTTC. As protein: CASSFRLAGALYFQFF.